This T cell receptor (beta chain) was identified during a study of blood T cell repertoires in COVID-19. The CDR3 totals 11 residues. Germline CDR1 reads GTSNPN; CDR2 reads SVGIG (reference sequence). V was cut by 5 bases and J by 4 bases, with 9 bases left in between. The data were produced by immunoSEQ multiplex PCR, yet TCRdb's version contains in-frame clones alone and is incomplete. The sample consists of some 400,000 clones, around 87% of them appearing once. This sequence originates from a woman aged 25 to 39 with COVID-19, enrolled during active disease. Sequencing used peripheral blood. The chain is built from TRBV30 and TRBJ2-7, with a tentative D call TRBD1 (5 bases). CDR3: CAWGALYEQYF. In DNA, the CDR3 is TGTGCCTGGGGGGCTTTGTACGAGCAGTACTTC.